This T cell receptor (beta chain) was recorded in a study of liver allograft versus peripheral blood T cells. Background on the study: In transplanted livers, T cell receptor repertoires were compared with those found in the recipients' peripheral blood.

Using its own MiXCR run on the reads, TCRdb lists one record per CDR3 protein. Of approximately 13,000 distinct CDR3 sequences detected, under 30% appear once; the ten largest clones hold 2% to 2.5%. Study conclusions and caveats: Liver allograft repertoires of T cell receptors reportedly diverged from peripheral blood repertoires.

This CDR3 is built from 17 residues. V dropped 0 bases and J dropped 7; count of bases not matched to a gene: 10. Per the germline V gene, CDR1 is SGDLS and CDR2 is YYNGEE. This clonotype was seen repeatedly, ten times or more. The antigen is not known. This sequence joins TRBV9 and TRBJ1-6; 7 nucleotides align to TRBD1. The TCR was taken from a human patient who had a liver transplant. Some T cells may originate from the graft donor. CDR3 nucleotides: TGTGCCAGCAGCGTAGGGTCCCGGGACAGACCAAATTCACCCCTCCACTTT. It specifies CASSVGSRDRPNSPLHF.